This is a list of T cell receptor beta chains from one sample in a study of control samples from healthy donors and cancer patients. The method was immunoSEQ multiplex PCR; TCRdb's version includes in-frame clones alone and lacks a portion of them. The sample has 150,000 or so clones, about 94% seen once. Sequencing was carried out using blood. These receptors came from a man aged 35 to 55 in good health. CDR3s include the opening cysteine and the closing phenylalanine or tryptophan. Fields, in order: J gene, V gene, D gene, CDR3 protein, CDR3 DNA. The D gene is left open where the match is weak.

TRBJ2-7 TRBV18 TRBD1 CASSIGTGGYEQYF TGTGCCAGCTCAATAGGGACAGGGGGGTACGAGCAGTACTTC
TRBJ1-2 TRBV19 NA CASSSGAGGYTF TGTGCCAGTAGTTCAGGGGCAGGAGGCTACACCTTC
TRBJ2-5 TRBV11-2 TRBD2 CASSLRAGESETQYF TGTGCCAGCAGCTTAAGGGCGGGGGAGTCAGAGACCCAGTACTTC
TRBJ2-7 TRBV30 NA CAWSVGSLYEQYF TGTGCCTGGAGTGTGGGCTCCCTATACGAGCAGTACTTC
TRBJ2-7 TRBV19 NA CASSTGRGSYEQYF TGTGCCAGTAGTACCGGACGGGGCTCCTACGAGCAGTACTTC
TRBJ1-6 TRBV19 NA CASSRIQGGGNSPLHF TGTGCCAGTAGTCGAATCCAGGGAGGCGGTAATTCACCCCTCCACTTT
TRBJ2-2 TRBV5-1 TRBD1 CASRQGASGELFF TGCGCCAGTCGACAGGGGGCGAGCGGGGAGCTGTTTTTT
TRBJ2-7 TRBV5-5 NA CASSFRLPPGEQYF TGTGCCAGCAGCTTCCGGCTTCCACCGGGCGAGCAGTACTTC
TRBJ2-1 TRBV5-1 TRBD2 CASSLLLAGADNEQFF TGCGCCAGCAGCCTACTCCTAGCGGGGGCCGACAATGAGCAGTTCTTC
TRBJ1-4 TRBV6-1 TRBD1 CASSEGTGGSEKLFF TGTGCCAGCAGTGAGGGGACAGGTGGAAGTGAAAAACTGTTTTTT
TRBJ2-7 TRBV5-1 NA CASSLATDYEQYF TGCGCCAGCAGCTTGGCAACAGACTACGAGCAGTACTTC
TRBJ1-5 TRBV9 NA CASSVGAAINQPQHF TGTGCCAGCAGCGTAGGGGCGGCCATCAATCAGCCCCAGCATTTT
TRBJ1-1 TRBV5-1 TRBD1 CASSAGGDRKNTEAFF TGCGCCAGCAGCGCCGGAGGGGACAGGAAGAACACTGAAGCTTTCTTT
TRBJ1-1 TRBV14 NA CASSQEEHSNTEAFF TGTGCCAGCAGCCAAGAGGAACACTCGAACACTGAAGCTTTCTTT
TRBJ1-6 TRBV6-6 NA CASRAGNSPLHF TGTGCCAGCAGGGCTGGGAATTCACCCCTCCACTTT
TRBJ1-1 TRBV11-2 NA CASSSVQGRTEAFF TGTGCCAGCAGCTCGGTTCAGGGACGCACTGAAGCTTTCTTT
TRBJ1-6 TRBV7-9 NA CASSPGIGNSPLHF TGTGCCAGCAGCCCAGGGATAGGAAATTCACCCCTCCACTTT
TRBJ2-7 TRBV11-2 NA CASSFQGSEQYF TGTGCCAGCAGCTTTCAAGGTTCCGAGCAGTACTTC